This entry lists 11 T cell receptor beta chains sequenced from one sample in a study of T cell responses to AZD1222 COVID-19 vaccine. Produced via immunoSEQ multiplex PCR; TCRdb's table is partial and in-frame only. The data contain approximately 100,000 clones, roughly nine tenths of them singletons. The sample here was peripheral blood, taken 28 days after the second dose of the MenACWY control vaccine. The origin of the receptors is an adult who received the MenACWY meningococcal vaccine as a control.

This rearrangement joins TRBV6-5 to TRBJ2-7; D perhaps matches TRBD2 (6 bases). The germline V gene has CDR1 MNHEY and CDR2 SVGAGI. V lost 0 bases and J 2 bases, leaving 14 bases between the germline ends. CDR3 length: 16 amino acids. CDR3 sequence reads: CASSYSIAAVAYEQYF. Here the CDR3 DNA reads TGTGCCAGCAGTTACTCGATAGCGGCAGTGGCCTACGAGCAGTACTTC.

The chain combines TRBV5-4 with TRBJ2-7; tentative D call: TRBD1 (5 bases). With 0 bases removed from V and 2 bases from J, the gap between germline ends came to 15 bases. In germline, CDR1 is SGHNT, CDR2 YYREEE (reference sequence). CDR3 length equals 16 residues. The DNA for the CDR3 is TGTGCCAGCAGCTTGGGTCGCCAGGGAACCCCCTACGAGCAGTACTTC. The encoded protein is CASSLGRQGTPYEQYF.

This rearrangement joins TRBV4-1 to TRBJ2-1; TRBD1 matches 8 bases. Per germline, CDR1 MGHRA and CDR2 YSYEKL. V dropped 4 bases and J dropped 6; count of bases not matched to a gene: 2. There are 13 residues in the CDR3. The CDR3 loop is CASSRGQGNEQFF. The DNA for the CDR3 is TGCGCCAGCAGCCGCGGACAGGGCAATGAGCAGTTCTTC.

This CDR3 is CASSPVPLGGEAFF. CDR3 nucleotides: TGTGCCAGCTCACCAGTTCCCCTTGGGGGTGAAGCTTTCTTT. The genes are TRBV18 and TRBJ1-1; weak D call: TRBD1 (5 bases). The germline V and J ends were trimmed by 2 bases and 7 bases, with 14 bases remaining between them. The CDR3 contains 14 residues. Germline assignment: CDR1 KGHSH and CDR2 LQKENI.

This chain joins TRBV30 and TRBJ2-3, with 8 bases aligning to TRBD1. This CDR3 region has 16 residues. J lost 2 bases, V lost 3 bases, and 10 bases had no gene match. Germline-derived CDR1 and CDR2 are GTSNPN and SVGIG (reference sequence). The CDR3 here is CAWSRTGGTLTDTQYF. The DNA for the CDR3 is TGTGCCTGGAGCCGTACAGGGGGGACTCTCACAGATACGCAGTATTTT.

This sequence joins TRBV28 and TRBJ2-7, with 10 positions matching TRBD2. With 4 bases clipped from V and 0 bases from J, the junction kept 6 bases outside the gene matches. CDR1 and CDR2 from the germline V gene are MDHEN and SYDVKM. This CDR3 has 16 residues. CDR3 in amino acids: CASSSPSGGLSYEQYF. The CDR3 region has the DNA TGTGCCAGCAGTTCCCCTAGCGGGGGACTCTCCTACGAGCAGTACTTC.

The gene calls are TRBV9 and TRBJ1-3, with 7 bases identical to TRBD1. With 0 bases clipped from V and 2 bases from J, the junction kept 11 bases outside the gene matches. CDR3 size: 18 residues. Germline V lookup: CDR1 SGDLS, CDR2 YYNGEE. As DNA, the CDR3 is TGTGCCAGCAGCGTAGGGAGGGGGCCCTTCTCGGCTGGAAACACCATATATTTT. Translated: CASSVGRGPFSAGNTIYF. Full variable domain (missing parts from reference TRBV9 and TRBJ1-3): DSGVTQTPKHLITATGQRVTLRCSPRSGDLSVYWYQQSLDQGLQFLIQYYNGEERAKGNILERFSAQQFPDLHSELNLSSLELGDSALYFCASSVGRGPFSAGNTIYFGEGSWLTVV.

This chain uses TRBV4-2 with TRBJ2-7; 10 nucleotides match TRBD1. V was clipped by 2 bases and J by 3 bases; unmatched bases: 7. The CDR3 covers 16 residues. Germline CDR1 is LGHNA and CDR2 is YNFKEQ. Written as DNA, the CDR3 is TGTGCCAGCAGCCAACCAATGGGACAGGGGAACTACGAGCAGTACTTC. Amino acids: CASSQPMGQGNYEQYF.

The V call is TRBV4-2, the J call TRBJ1-2; 8 bases align to TRBD1. V shed 0 bases, J shed 7 bases, and the junction held 13 bases outside the gene matches. The CDR3 loop spans 17 amino acids. From germline, CDR1 is LGHNA and CDR2 YNFKEQ. This CDR3 reads CASSQEGQGRPLAGYTF. The CDR3 nucleotides are TGTGCCAGCAGCCAAGAAGGACAGGGTCGTCCCTTGGCTGGCTACACCTTC.

The V gene is TRBV5-4, the J gene TRBJ2-2, with 9 bases that match TRBD2. This CDR3 has 17 amino acids. Germline CDR1 and CDR2: SGHNT and YYREEE (reference sequence). The junction had 9 bases not matched to a gene; V was cut back by 5 bases and J by 1 base. The CDR3 loop reads CASRREGSSLNTGELFF. The CDR3 DNA is TGTGCCAGCAGGCGGGAGGGCAGCTCTTTGAACACCGGGGAGCTGTTTTTT.

The V and J genes are TRBV18 and TRBJ1-5; the D is unclear. The length of the CDR3 is 13 residues. Germline-derived CDR1 and CDR2 are KGHSH and LQKENI. Trimming pared 6 bases from V and 1 base from J, leaving 7 bases between. This CDR3 reads CASSFDSNQPQHF. The CDR3 nucleotides read TGTGCCAGCTCGTTCGACAGCAATCAGCCCCAGCATTTT.